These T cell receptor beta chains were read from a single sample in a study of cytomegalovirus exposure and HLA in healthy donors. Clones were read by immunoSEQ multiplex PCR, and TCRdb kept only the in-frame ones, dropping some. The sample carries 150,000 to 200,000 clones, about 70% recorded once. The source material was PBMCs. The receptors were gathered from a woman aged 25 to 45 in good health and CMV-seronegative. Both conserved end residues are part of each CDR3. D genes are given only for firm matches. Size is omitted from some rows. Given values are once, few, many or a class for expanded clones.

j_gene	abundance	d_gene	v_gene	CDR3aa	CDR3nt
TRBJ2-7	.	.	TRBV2	CASSDIRAGFNEQYF	TGTGCCAGCAGTGACATACGGGCAGGGTTCAACGAGCAGTACTTC
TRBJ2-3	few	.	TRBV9	CASSVEDCGLASYWTDTQYF	TGTGCCAGCAGCGTAGAAGATTGTGGTCTAGCGAGTTATTGGACAGATACGCAGTATTTT
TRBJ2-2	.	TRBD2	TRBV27	CASRRGLAGGRTGELFF	TGTGCCAGCAGGCGGGGACTAGCGGGGGGAAGGACCGGGGAGCTGTTTTTT
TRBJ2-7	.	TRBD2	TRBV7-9	CASSSGLAGGYEQYF	TGTGCCAGCAGCTCCGGACTAGCGGGGGGCTACGAGCAGTACTTC
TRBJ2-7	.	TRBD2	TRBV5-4	CASSLDGSGPYEQYF	TGTGCCAGCAGCTTGGATGGTAGCGGGCCCTACGAGCAGTACTTC
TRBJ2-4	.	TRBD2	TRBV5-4	CASSHGTSGGRGKNIQYF	TGTGCCAGCAGCCACGGGACTAGCGGGGGGCGGGGCAAAAACATTCAGTACTTC
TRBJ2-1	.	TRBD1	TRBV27	CASSKGQGRGEQFF	TGTGCCAGCAGTAAGGGACAGGGAAGAGGTGAGCAGTTCTTC
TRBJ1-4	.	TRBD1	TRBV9	CASSPRTGGSTNEKLFF	TGTGCCAGCAGCCCGAGGACAGGGGGTTCAACTAATGAAAAACTGTTTTTT
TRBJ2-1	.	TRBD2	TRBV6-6	CASRTTSGSNEQFF	TGTGCCAGCAGGACGACTAGCGGGAGTAATGAGCAGTTCTTC
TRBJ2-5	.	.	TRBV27	CASRRAAQETQYF	TGTGCCAGCAGGCGGGCAGCCCAAGAGACCCAGTACTTC
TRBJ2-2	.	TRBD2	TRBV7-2	CASRYNSGSYTGELFF	TGTGCCAGCAGATATAATAGCGGGAGCTACACCGGGGAGCTGTTTTTT
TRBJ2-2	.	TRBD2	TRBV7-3	CASSLFAGGSGELFF	TGTGCCAGCAGCTTATTTGCGGGAGGCTCCGGGGAGCTGTTTTTT
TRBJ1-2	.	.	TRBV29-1	CSVTQGLYGYTF	TGCAGCGTCACACAGGGCCTCTATGGCTACACCTTC
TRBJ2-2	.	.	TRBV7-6	CASSFFAGPSPGELFF	TGTGCCAGCAGCTTTTTTGCGGGACCCAGCCCCGGGGAGCTGTTTTTT
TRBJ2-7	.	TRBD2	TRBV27	CASSSPGLAVEQYF	TGTGCCAGCAGTTCCCCAGGACTAGCGGTCGAGCAGTACTTC
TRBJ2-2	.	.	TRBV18	CASFRQPANTGELFF	TGTGCCAGCTTCCGACAGCCCGCGAACACCGGGGAGCTGTTTTTT
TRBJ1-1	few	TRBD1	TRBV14	CASSQGLHRGTEAFF	TGTGCCAGCAGCCAAGGTTTACACAGGGGCACTGAAGCTTTCTTT
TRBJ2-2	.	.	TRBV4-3	CASSQEPRLGAGELFF	TGCGCCAGCAGCCAAGAGCCTAGGCTAGGGGCCGGGGAGCTGTTTTTT
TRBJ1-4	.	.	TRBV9	CASSPNPGEKLFF	TGTGCCAGCAGCCCCAACCCAGGTGAAAAACTGTTTTTT
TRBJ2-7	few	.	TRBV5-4	CASSLVTNSVGEQYF	TGTGCCAGCAGCTTGGTGACAAACTCTGTAGGCGAGCAGTACTTC
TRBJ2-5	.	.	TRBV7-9	CASSSDLGIQETQYF	TGTGCCAGCAGCTCGGACCTCGGGATACAAGAGACCCAGTACTTC
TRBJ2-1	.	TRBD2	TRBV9	CASSAGTHQTGGSYNEQFF	TGTGCCAGCAGCGCCGGGACCCACCAAACGGGGGGCTCCTACAATGAGCAGTTCTTC
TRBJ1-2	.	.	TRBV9	CASTPANYGYTF	TGTGCCAGCACCCCAGCTAACTATGGCTACACCTTC
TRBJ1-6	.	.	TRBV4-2	CASSQDPSSYNSPLHF	TGTGCCAGCAGCCAAGATCCGAGCTCCTATAATTCACCCCTCCACTTT
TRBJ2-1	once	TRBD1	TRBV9	CASSVAGVGTGDHEQFF	TGTGCCAGCAGCGTAGCTGGGGTCGGGACAGGGGACCATGAGCAGTTCTTC
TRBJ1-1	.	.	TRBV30	CAWGLGTGTEAFF	TGTGCCTGGGGCCTCGGAACGGGGACTGAAGCTTTCTTT
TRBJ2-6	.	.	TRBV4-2	CASSQESDTSSGANVLTF	TGTGCCAGCAGCCAAGAGAGTGACACAAGCTCTGGGGCCAACGTCCTGACTTTC
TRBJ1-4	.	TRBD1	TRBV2	CASSPQGLLTNEKLFF	TGTGCCAGCAGTCCACAGGGGTTGTTAACTAATGAAAAACTGTTTTTT
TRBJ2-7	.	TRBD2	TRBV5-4	CASSVTSGGYEQYF	TGTGCCAGCAGCGTAACTAGCGGGGGCTACGAGCAGTACTTC
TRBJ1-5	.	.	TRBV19	CASSMGRQLQPQHF	TGTGCCAGTAGTATGGGGCGACAGCTCCAGCCCCAGCATTTT
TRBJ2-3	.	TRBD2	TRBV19	CASSITLTSGVTDTQYF	TGTGCCAGTAGTATTACCCTGACTAGCGGGGTCACAGATACGCAGTATTTT
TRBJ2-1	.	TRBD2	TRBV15	CATSRGLQSSYNEQFF	TGTGCCACCAGCAGGGGACTACAAAGCTCCTACAATGAGCAGTTCTTC
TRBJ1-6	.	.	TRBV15	CATSRDPYRRSPLHF	TGTGCCACCAGCAGAGATCCCTATCGCAGGTCACCCCTCCACTTT
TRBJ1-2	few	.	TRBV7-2	CASTATQASNYGYTF	TGTGCCAGCACCGCGACCCAGGCAAGCAACTATGGCTACACCTTC